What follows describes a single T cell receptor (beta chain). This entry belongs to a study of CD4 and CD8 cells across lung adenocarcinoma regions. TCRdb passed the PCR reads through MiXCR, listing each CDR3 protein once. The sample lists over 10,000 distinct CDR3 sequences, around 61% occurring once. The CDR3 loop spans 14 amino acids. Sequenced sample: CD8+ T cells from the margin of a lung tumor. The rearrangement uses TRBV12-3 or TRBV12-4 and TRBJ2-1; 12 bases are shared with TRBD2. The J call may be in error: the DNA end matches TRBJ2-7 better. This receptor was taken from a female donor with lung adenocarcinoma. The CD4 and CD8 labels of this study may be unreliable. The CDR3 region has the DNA TGTGCCAGCAGTTTACTAGCGGGAGGGTACGAGCAGTACTTC. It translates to CASSLLAGGYEQYF.